This note documents a single TCR beta chain sequence. This entry comes from a study of blood T cell repertoires in COVID-19. In the study overall: Sample material is recorded as cDNA or gDNA derived from T cells, B-cell-depleted T cells, or PBMCs.

Cohorts were determined from participant-reported clinical history. The recovered donors of Cohort 3 showed two negative PCRs, clearance, or symptom resolution. Source study methods: Amplification of reference gene primers provided the estimated nucleated cell counts. The repertoire was sequenced with immunoSEQ multiplex PCR; TCRdb's copy has only in-frame clones and lacks some. V, J and clone size are taken as reported in that table, and D and trimming were inferred from the DNA itself. The top ten clones hold 3.4% of a sample with 270,000 or so clones, 84% of them seen once. Sequenced sample: PBMCs or T cells enriched from blood (not recorded which). The TCR was taken from a man aged 50 to 60 who had recovered from COVID-19.

CDR3 coding DNA: TGTGCCAGCAGCTTGGAACGGCACCTAGTATACGAGCAGTACTTC. The encoded protein is CASSLERHLVYEQYF. This chain connects TRBV5-5 to TRBJ2-7; D is unresolved. The CDR3 loop spans 15 amino acids. The germline V gene encodes CDR1 SGHKS and CDR2 YYEKEE (reference sequence). Trimming shortened V by 0 bases and J by 4 bases, and 14 bases separated the two germline ends. The full variable domain, with the rest looked up from reference TRBV5-5 and TRBJ2-7, is DAGVTQSPTHLIKTRGQQVTLRCSPISGHKSVSWYQQVLGQGPQFIFQYYEKEERGRGNFPDRFSARQFPNYSSELNVNALLLGDSALYLCASSLERHLVYEQYFGPGTRLTVT.